Described below is a single T cell receptor beta chain sequence and its context. CDR3 length: 16 amino acids. Trimming pared 7 bases from V and 3 bases from J, leaving 18 bases between. Germline lookup yields CDR1 SEHNR and CDR2 FQNEAQ (reference sequence). The sample belongs to a study of blood T cell repertoires in COVID-19. The table came from immunoSEQ multiplex PCR; TCRdb's copy has only in-frame clones and leaves some out. Altogether a few hundred thousand clones are present, roughly 85% being singletons, with the ten largest covering under 6%. The specimen sequenced was PBMCs or T cells enriched from blood (not recorded which). The rearrangement links TRBV7-9 to TRBJ2-2; TRBD2 might be the D (6 bases). This sequence was found in a woman in her twenties or thirties who had recovered from COVID-19. Here the CDR3 reads CASNPPGLVHTGELFF. CDR3 nucleotides: TGTGCCAGCAACCCACCGGGACTGGTCCACACCGGGGAGCTGTTTTTT. Full variable domain (rest looked up from reference TRBV7-9 and TRBJ2-2): DTGVSQNPRHKITKRGQNVTFRCDPISEHNRLYWYRQTLGQGPEFLTYFQNEAQLEKSRLLSDRFSAERPKGSFSTLEIQRTEQGDSAMYLCASNPPGLVHTGELFFGEGSRLTVL.